The sample holds many counts of the clone carrying this T cell receptor beta chain. This sample stems from a study of spatial heterogeneity in lung cancer. Looked up from germline, CDR1 is DFQATT and CDR2 is SNEGSKA (reference sequence). This CDR3 has 15 residues. V was clipped by 6 bases and J by 2 bases; unmatched bases: 12. Time point specified: sample taken at primary tumor resection. Unsorted whole RNA from tumor, nontumor lung or frozen PBMC underwent sequencing. TCRdb analysed the 5' RACE reads with MiXCR anew, one entry per CDR3 protein. The repertoire has tens of thousands of distinct CDR3 sequences, roughly 7% of them found once; the top ten carry about 3%.

The receptor comes from a female donor with early-stage non-small cell lung cancer. The chain carries TRBV20-1 and TRBJ1-1, with TRBD1 identical over 7 bases. This specimen consisted of PBMCs, obtained at surgery. For the CDR3, the DNA is TGCAGTGCCCACTGGACAGGCTGGGGAAACACTGAAGCTTTCTTT. Translated: CSAHWTGWGNTEAFF.